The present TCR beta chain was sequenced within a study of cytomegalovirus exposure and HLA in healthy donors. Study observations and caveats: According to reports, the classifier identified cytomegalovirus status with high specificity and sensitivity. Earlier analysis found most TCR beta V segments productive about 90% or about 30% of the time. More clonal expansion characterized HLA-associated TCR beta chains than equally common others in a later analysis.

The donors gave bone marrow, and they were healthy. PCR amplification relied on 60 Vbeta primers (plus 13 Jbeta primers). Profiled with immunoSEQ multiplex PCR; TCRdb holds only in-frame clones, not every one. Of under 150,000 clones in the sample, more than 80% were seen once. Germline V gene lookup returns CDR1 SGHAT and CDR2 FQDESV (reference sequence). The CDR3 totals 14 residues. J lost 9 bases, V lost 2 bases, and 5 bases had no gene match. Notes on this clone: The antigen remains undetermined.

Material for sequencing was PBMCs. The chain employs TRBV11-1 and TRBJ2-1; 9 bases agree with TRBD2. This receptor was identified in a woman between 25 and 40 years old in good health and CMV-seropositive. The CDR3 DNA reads TGTGCCAGCAGCTTACTAGCGGGACTGGGTGAGCAGTTCTTC. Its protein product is CASSLLAGLGEQFF.